The 27 T cell receptor beta chains presented below share a single source sample, sequenced in a study of blood T cell repertoires in COVID-19. Sequencing used immunoSEQ multiplex PCR; TCRdb keeps in-frame clones, though not all of them. The sample includes over 25,000 clones, over 80% seen only once; the top ten take 65% to 80%. Sequences were obtained from peripheral blood. These receptors came from a man between 65 and 80 years old with acute or convalescent COVID-19.

This sequence joins TRBV27 and TRBJ1-6; D possibly corresponds to TRBD1 (6 bases). The germline gives CDR1 MNHEY, CDR2 SMNVEV (reference sequence). Trimming pared 0 bases from V and 10 bases from J, leaving 16 bases between. This CDR3 contains 16 residues. The CDR3 coding sequence is TGTGCCAGCAGTTTATCGTCAGGGGTAATGGGATCACCCCTCCACTTT. It codes for CASSLSSGVMGSPLHF.

The chain combines TRBV6-1 with TRBJ1-1, with D possibly matching TRBD1 (5 bases). The CDR3 spans 15 residues. Trimming removed 2 bases at V and 5 bases at J, with 15 bases between. Looked up from germline, CDR1 is MNHNS and CDR2 is SASEGT. This chain's CDR3 is CASSEKGQGKTEAFF. DNA for the CDR3: TGTGCCAGCAGTGAAAAGGGGCAGGGCAAGACTGAAGCTTTCTTT.

CDR3 region: CASSLNRADNEKLFF. The DNA for the CDR3 is TGTGCCAGCAGCCTGAACAGGGCAGATAATGAAAAACTGTTTTTT. The chain has TRBV4-2 and TRBJ1-4, with D maybe TRBD1 (6 bases). V was clipped by 4 bases and J by 4 bases, with 13 bases between them. CDR1 and CDR2 (germline): LGHNA, YNFKEQ. The CDR3 is made up of 15 amino acids.

The J gene is TRBJ2-3, the V gene TRBV6-1; D gene uncertain. CDR3 size: 15 residues. Per germline, CDR1 MNHNS and CDR2 SASEGT. V was cut by 1 base and J by 2 bases, with 10 bases left in between. The CDR3 loop reads CASSEELPVTDTQYF. CDR3 sequence (DNA): TGTGCCAGCAGTGAAGAGCTACCGGTCACAGATACGCAGTATTTT.

The chain recombines TRBV18 with TRBJ2-3, with 11 positions matching TRBD1. CDR3 length: 17 amino acids. V was clipped by 3 bases and J by 5 bases; unmatched bases: 10. The germline gives CDR1 KGHSH, CDR2 LQKENI. CDR3 region: CASSPQPAGTGGDTQYF. The CDR3 region has the DNA TGTGCCAGCTCACCTCAGCCCGCCGGGACAGGGGGAGATACGCAGTATTTT.

This chain links TRBV3-1 (or the pseudogene TRBV3-2) with TRBJ1-5; D call uncertain. V was clipped by 0 bases and J by 9 bases, with 12 bases between them. The CDR3 runs to 14 residues. Per the germline V gene, CDR1 is LGHDT and CDR2 is YNNKEL (reference sequence). CDR3 sequence reads: CASSQDISRRPQHF. DNA for the CDR3: TGTGCCAGCAGCCAAGACATTTCGAGGCGGCCCCAGCATTTT.

This sequence joins TRBV12-5 and TRBJ2-2, with 8 bases aligning to TRBD1. Germline CDR1 reads LGHNT; CDR2 reads FRNRAP. After removal of 7 bases from V and 4 bases from J, the junction contained 8 bases not matched to a gene. This CDR3 is 15 amino acids long. The CDR3, as DNA: TGTGCTAGTGCCCTAGGACAGGGCGGCACCGGGGAGCTGTTTTTT. Translating gives CASALGQGGTGELFF. The whole variable domain, filled in from reference TRBV12-5 and TRBJ2-2, reads DARVTQTPRHKVTEMGQEVTMRCQPILGHNTVFWYRQTMMQGLELLAYFRNRAPLDDSGMPKDRFSAEMPDATLATLKIQPSEPRDSAVYFCASALGQGGTGELFFGEGSRLTVL.

The rearrangement uses TRBV6-1 and TRBJ2-1; 8 bases agree with TRBD1. The J segment lost 9 bases and the V segment lost 3 bases, leaving 10 bases of the junction unmatched. This CDR3 is built from 15 residues. CDR1 is MNHNS and CDR2 is SASEGT in the germline V gene. In nucleotides, the CDR3 is TGTGCCAGCAGTGAGCGGGACAGGCATTTCGGTGAGCAGTTCTTC. Translation: CASSERDRHFGEQFF.

This chain connects TRBV15 to TRBJ2-7, with 7 bases matching TRBD1. V was pared by 0 bases and J by 4 bases, with 6 bases of the junction left unmatched. Germline assignment: CDR1 LNHNV and CDR2 YYDKDF (reference sequence). CDR3 length equals 15 residues. CDR3 DNA sequence: TGTGCCACCAGCAGAGATCCAGGGGGAACGTACGAGCAGTACTTC. It translates to CATSRDPGGTYEQYF.

The rearrangement joins TRBV19 to TRBJ2-5; 7 bases agree with TRBD2. Germline loops: CDR1 LNHDA, CDR2 SQIVND (reference sequence). The CDR3 consists of 17 residues. The V segment lost 4 bases and the J segment 5 bases; nucleotides outside the gene matches: 16. The CDR3 nucleotides are TGTGCCAGTAGTACCAACGTCGAGAGCGGGGTCCGGGAGACCCAGTACTTC. Its translation: CASSTNVESGVRETQYF.

V gene TRBV7-8 combines with J gene TRBJ1-4; D unclear. Germline values: CDR1 SGHVS, CDR2 FQNEAQ. The CDR3 is made up of 15 amino acids. The V end lost 3 bases, the J end lost 5 bases, and 13 bases lay between the germline ends. CDR3 bases: TGTGCCAGCAGCTTCTCCCAGATCAACAATGAAAAACTGTTTTTT. It yields the protein CASSFSQINNEKLFF.

This clone was recorded only once. The CDR3 nucleotides read TGTGCCAGCAGTTTTTCGTTGGGGGCAGCCTCTAATGAAAAACTGTTTTTT. This encodes CASSFSLGAASNEKLFF. The rearrangement links TRBV28 to TRBJ1-4, with D possibly TRBD1 on 6 matching bases. Trimming removed 3 bases from V and 3 bases from J, with 17 bases in between. Germline CDR1 and CDR2: MDHEN and SYDVKM. The CDR3 is 17 residues long.

This clone was observed a few times. This sequence joins TRBV4-1 and TRBJ1-2, with 9 bases fitting TRBD1. The CDR3 has 16 residues. Losses at the gene ends were 6 bases for V and 2 bases for J; bases not matched to a gene: 10. Germline V gene lookup returns CDR1 MGHRA and CDR2 YSYEKL. The CDR3 protein is CASSSRFDRGNYGYTF. The CDR3, as DNA: TGCGCCAGCAGTTCAAGATTCGACAGGGGGAACTATGGCTACACCTTC.

V gene TRBV29-1 combines with J gene TRBJ2-7; TRBD1 matches at 8 bases. The CDR3 consists of 14 residues. J lost 5 bases, V lost 6 bases, and 12 bases had no gene match. In germline, CDR1 is SQVTM, CDR2 ANQGSEA. The CDR3 is CSVAMRDRYNEQYF. In nucleotides, the CDR3 is TGCAGCGTCGCGATGAGGGACAGGTATAACGAGCAGTACTTC.

The rearrangement links TRBV28 to TRBJ1-5, with 9 bases fitting TRBD1. Germline CDR1 and CDR2: MDHEN and SYDVKM. J gave up 4 bases and V 7 bases, and 2 bases lay outside the gene matches. The CDR3 contains 13 residues. The CDR3 DNA reads as TGTGCCAGCACGGGACAGGGAAATCAGCCCCAGCATTTT. Its protein is CASTGQGNQPQHF.

This clone was seen only once. V gene TRBV19 combines with J gene TRBJ2-5; tentatively, D is TRBD1 (7 bases). The ends were cut back, 5 bases at V and 9 bases at J, with 16 bases in the middle. The germline V gene has CDR1 LNHDA and CDR2 SQIVND (reference sequence). There are 13 residues in the CDR3. The chain's CDR3 is CASSRDSRGSQYF. The CDR3 region has the DNA TGTGCCAGTAGTCGGGACAGTCGGGGGTCCCAGTACTTC.

This chain links TRBV10-2 with TRBJ1-5, with 7 bases that match TRBD1. The J segment lost 4 bases and the V segment lost 6 bases, leaving 3 bases of the junction unmatched. This CDR3 is built from 13 residues. Germline V gene sequence: CDR1 WSHSY, CDR2 SAAADI. As DNA, the CDR3 is TGCGCCAGCAGCCCGGGACAGAATCAGCCCCAGCATTTT. Translating it yields CASSPGQNQPQHF.

V is TRBV6-5 and J is TRBJ2-2; maybe TRBD1 (6 bases). The germline V and J ends were trimmed by 7 bases and 1 base, with 10 bases remaining between them. The germline CDR1 and CDR2 sequences are MNHEY and SVGAGI. This CDR3 spans 14 amino acids. The CDR3 DNA reads as TGTGCCAGCATGGTCAGGGGGAACACCGGGGAGCTGTTTTTT. Translation gives CASMVRGNTGELFF.

The chain uses TRBV7-3 and TRBJ1-1, with D hard to call. This CDR3 spans 16 amino acids. Per the germline V gene, CDR1 is SGHTA and CDR2 is FQGTGA. V was cut by 5 bases and J by 0 bases, with 16 bases left in between. The DNA for the CDR3 is TGTGCCAGCAGCGAAAATCCCCGGGTCCTGAACACTGAAGCTTTCTTT. Translation gives CASSENPRVLNTEAFF. The full variable domain, with the rest looked up from reference TRBV7-3 and TRBJ1-1, is GAGVSQTPSNKVTEKGKYVELRCDPISGHTALYWYRQSLGQGPEFLIYFQGTGAADDSGLPNDRFFAVRPEGSVSTLKIQRTERGDSAVYLCASSENPRVLNTEAFFGQGTRLTVV.

The DNA for the CDR3 is TGCGCCAGCAGCCAAGGGTCCACTAGCGGAGTTTCTCAAGAGACCCAGTACTTC. Translation gives CASSQGSTSGVSQETQYF. The chain couples TRBV4-1 to TRBJ2-5, with 8 bases matching TRBD2. V shed 1 base and J 2 bases; nucleotides not matched to a gene: 12. The CDR3 is made up of 18 amino acids. CDR1 is MGHRA and CDR2 is YSYEKL in the germline V gene.

The chain uses TRBV19 and TRBJ2-1; tentatively, D is TRBD2 (5 bases). There are 14 residues in the CDR3. Looked up from germline, CDR1 is LNHDA and CDR2 is SQIVND (reference sequence). The ends were cut back, 6 bases at V and 6 bases at J, with 15 bases in the middle. The DNA of the CDR3 is TGTGCCAGTAGACCGTCCCCCGGGATCAATGAGCAGTTCTTC. Its translation: CASRPSPGINEQFF.

The chain has TRBV5-4 and TRBJ1-2; D may be TRBD1 (6 bases). The ends were cut back, 0 bases at V and 6 bases at J, with 12 bases in the middle. The CDR3 spans 14 residues. Looked up from germline, CDR1 is SGHNT and CDR2 is YYREEE (reference sequence). The CDR3 reads CASSLVGGRDGYTF. The DNA for the CDR3 is TGTGCCAGCAGCTTGGTAGGGGGAAGGGATGGCTACACCTTC.

The chain is built from TRBV19 and TRBJ1-2; D remains ambiguous. Germline V CDR1 and CDR2: LNHDA, SQIVND (reference sequence). The V end lost 3 bases, the J end lost 2 bases, and 7 bases lay between the germline ends. This CDR3 has 13 amino acids. CDR3 coding DNA: TGTGCCAGTAGTATTAACAGAAACTATGGCTACACCTTC. Protein: CASSINRNYGYTF. The full variable domain, its missing parts supplied by reference TRBV19 and TRBJ1-2, is DGGITQSPKYLFRKEGQNVTLSCEQNLNHDAMYWYRQDPGQGLRLIYYSQIVNDFQKGDIAEGYSVSREKKESFPLTVTSAQKNPTAFYLCASSINRNYGYTFGSGTRLTVV.

The chain employs TRBV29-1 and TRBJ2-7; TRBD1 matches 8 bases. Trimming at V came to 7 bases and at J to 6 bases, leaving 8 bases not matched to a gene. Germline CDR1 and CDR2: SQVTM and ANQGSEA. The CDR3 spans 12 residues. CDR3 region: CSGRQGWSEQYF. CDR3 bases: TGCAGCGGGAGACAGGGGTGGTCCGAGCAGTACTTC.

The chain employs TRBV27 and TRBJ1-1; 8 positions match TRBD1. V dropped 5 bases and J dropped 4; count of bases not matched to a gene: 9. Germline-derived CDR1 and CDR2 are MNHEY and SMNVEV (reference sequence). The CDR3 runs to 15 residues. The CDR3 DNA reads TGTGCCAGCAGTAGACTCCAGGGGGCAGGCACTGAAGCTTTCTTT. It specifies CASSRLQGAGTEAFF.

The V call is TRBV29-1, the J call TRBJ1-2; no clear D gene. Germline V CDR1 and CDR2: SQVTM, ANQGSEA. The CDR3 loop spans 12 amino acids. Trimming took off 2 bases at V and 1 base at J, with 5 bases between the two ends. The CDR3 coding sequence is TGCAGCGTTGAACCGGTTAACTATGGCTACACCTTC. Protein sequence: CSVEPVNYGYTF.

The rearrangement uses TRBV6-1 and TRBJ2-7; tentative D call: TRBD2 (6 bases). Germline loops: CDR1 MNHNS, CDR2 SASEGT. Trimming stripped 1 base from V and 2 bases from J, with 6 bases between. The CDR3 spans 13 residues. The CDR3 DNA sequence: TGTGCCAGCAGTGAAGGCGGGACCTACGAGCAGTACTTC. Its translation: CASSEGGTYEQYF.